This is a list of T cell receptor beta chains from one sample in a study of T-cell memory formation after mild COVID-19. TCRdb reprocessed the 5' RACE reads with MiXCR, giving one entry per CDR3 protein. The sample lists approximately 430,000 distinct CDR3 sequences; 23% were seen once. Sequencing was carried out using PBMCs or a T cell subset sorted from them (not recorded which). The receptors originated from an adult woman who had mild COVID-19 (a few samples of this study predate the infection). Cell type and time point are not known. Both conserved end residues are part of each CDR3. D genes are given only for firm matches.

v_gene	j_gene	d_gene	CDR3aa
TRBV6-2/TRBV6-3	TRBJ2-7	NA	CASSYSGNPYEQYF
TRBV12-3/TRBV12-4	TRBJ1-3	NA	CASRQRQAWDPGNTIYF
TRBV12-3/TRBV12-4	TRBJ2-7	NA	CASSLFTEQYF
TRBV12-3/TRBV12-4	TRBJ1-1	NA	CASSLALTEAFF
TRBV12-3/TRBV12-4	TRBJ2-1	NA	CASSLERGGHYNEQFF
TRBV5-1	TRBJ1-6	NA	CASSWTRLELGSYNSPLHF
TRBV7-2	TRBJ2-7	NA	CASSPYLSSYEQYF
TRBV7-9	TRBJ2-5	NA	CASRRDFYSETQYF
TRBV13	TRBJ2-5	TRBD2	CASSPRLNGGGEETQYF
TRBV20-1	TRBJ2-5	NA	CSARDEETQYF
TRBV4-1	TRBJ2-2	TRBD2	CASSQDIGAGGSVKMRTGELFF
TRBV7-3	TRBJ2-2	NA	CASSWGAGPGELFF
TRBV20-1	TRBJ2-2	TRBD1	CSARQTGTGVTGELFF
TRBV12-3/TRBV12-4	TRBJ2-2	TRBD1	CASSWGQGNTGELFF
TRBV9	TRBJ1-5	NA	CASSVDPEGNQPQHF
TRBV7-9	TRBJ1-1	NA	CASSRTASGTEAFF
TRBV19	TRBJ2-1	TRBD2	CASSSTSLNEQFF
TRBV4-1	TRBJ2-1	NA	CARSQQPGTTGKSSYNEQFF
TRBV7-2	TRBJ2-5	TRBD2	CASSPGLAGGSETQYF
TRBV7-3	TRBJ2-3	TRBD1	CASSLLDRVDTQYF
TRBV7-8	TRBJ1-1	NA	CASSLARGYGTEAFF
TRBV5-1	TRBJ2-5	TRBD2	CASQAAWTSGRETQYF
TRBV29-1	TRBJ2-1	TRBD2	CSASGRSHNEQFF
TRBV7-8	TRBJ2-6	TRBD1	CASSPQQGASGANVLTF
TRBV29-1	TRBJ2-3	NA	CSDRRGGDTQYF
TRBV29-1	TRBJ2-7	NA	CSVLDISYEQYF
TRBV30	TRBJ2-7	TRBD1	CAWSVPGQAWEQYF
TRBV5-1	TRBJ2-1	TRBD2	CASSWTSGEYNEQFF
TRBV2	TRBJ2-5	NA	CASETALRETQYF
TRBV6-5	TRBJ2-4	NA	CASSYSEELAKNIQYF
TRBV7-9	TRBJ1-1	NA	CASSLDRSIRNTEAFF